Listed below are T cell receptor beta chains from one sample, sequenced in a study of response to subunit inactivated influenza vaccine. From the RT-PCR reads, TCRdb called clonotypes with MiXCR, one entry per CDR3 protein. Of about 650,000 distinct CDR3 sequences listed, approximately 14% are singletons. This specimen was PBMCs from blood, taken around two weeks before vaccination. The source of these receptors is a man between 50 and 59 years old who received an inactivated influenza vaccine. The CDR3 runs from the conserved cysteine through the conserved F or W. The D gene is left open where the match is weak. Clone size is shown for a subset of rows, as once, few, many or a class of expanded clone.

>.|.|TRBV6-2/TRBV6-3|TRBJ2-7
TGTGCCAGCAGTCGGACTTACGACGAGCAGTACTTC
CASSRTYDEQYF
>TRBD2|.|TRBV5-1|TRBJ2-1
TGCGCCAGCAGCCGGAGAGCGGGGTACAATGAGCAGTTCTTC
CASSRRAGYNEQFF
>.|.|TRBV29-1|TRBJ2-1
TGCAGCATAGACCGGGACATTCAATATGAGCAGTTCTTC
CSIDRDIQYEQFF
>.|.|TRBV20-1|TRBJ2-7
TGCAGTGCTAGAGTGGGTAGCGGCTACGAGCAGTACTTC
CSARVGSGYEQYF
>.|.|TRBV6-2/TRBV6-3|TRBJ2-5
TGTGCCAGCAGCCTGACGACCGGACCACCCGGAGAGACCCAGTACTTC
CASSLTTGPPGETQYF
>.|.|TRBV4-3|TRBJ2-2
TGCGCCAGCAGCCCCAGTCCCCCCCCCGACACCGGGGAGCTGTTTTTT
CASSPSPPPDTGELFF
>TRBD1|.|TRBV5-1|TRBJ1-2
TGCGCCAGCAGCTTGGGGGACAGGGTATCCTATGGCTACACCTTC
CASSLGDRVSYGYTF
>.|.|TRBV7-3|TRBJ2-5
TGTGCCAGCAGCTCGGGGCAAGGCCCCAGGGAGACCCAGTACTTC
CASSSGQGPRETQYF
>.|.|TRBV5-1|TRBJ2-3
TGCGCCAGCAGCTTGGGTGCCCTAACATCCACAGATACGCAGTATTTT
CASSLGALTSTDTQYF
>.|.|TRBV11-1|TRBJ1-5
TGTGCCAGCAGCTTAGCGTCGGCGGGGGTCAGGAGCAATCAGCCCCAGCATTTT
CASSLASAGVRSNQPQHF
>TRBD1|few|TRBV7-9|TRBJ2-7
TGTGCCAGCAGCCCGGTACAGGGGGCCTACGAGCAGTACTTC
CASSPVQGAYEQYF
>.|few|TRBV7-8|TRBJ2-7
TGTGCCAGCAGCTTAGGTCTCTTCTGGCGCGACGGGGAGTACTTC
CASSLGLFWRDGEYF
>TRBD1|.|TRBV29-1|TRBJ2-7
TGCAGCGTTGAAGCAGGGGGCTTTAACTCCTACGAGCAGTACTTC
CSVEAGGFNSYEQYF
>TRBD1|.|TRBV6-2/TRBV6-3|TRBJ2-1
TGTGCCAGCAGTACAGGGGTGGCGGCCCTGGGGGAGCAGTTCTTC
CASSTGVAALGEQFF
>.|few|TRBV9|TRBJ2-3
TGTGCCAGCAGCGTAGAGTCTAGACATAGCACAGATACGCAGTATTTT
CASSVESRHSTDTQYF
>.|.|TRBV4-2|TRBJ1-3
TGTGCCAGCAGCCGAGAAGTCACTTACTCTGGAAACACCATATATTTT
CASSREVTYSGNTIYF
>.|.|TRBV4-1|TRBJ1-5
TGCGCCAGCAGCCGAAGTGGGACGAACGAGCAGCCCCAGCATTTT
CASSRSGTNEQPQHF
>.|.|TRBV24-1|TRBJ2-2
TGTGCCACCAGTGCAGGGGCGTACACCGGGGAGCTGTTTTTT
CATSAGAYTGELFF
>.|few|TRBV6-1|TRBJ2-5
TGTGCCAGCTCTCCACATGGGGCCGAAGAGACCCAGTACTTC
CASSPHGAEETQYF
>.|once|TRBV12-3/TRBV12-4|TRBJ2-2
TGTGCCAGCAGTTTTCAGCCCCGGGGGAGACCAAACACCGGGGAGCTGTTTTTT
CASSFQPRGRPNTGELFF
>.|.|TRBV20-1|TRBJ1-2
TGCAGTGCTAACAGGAGGAAAGGCTATGGCTACACCTTC
CSANRRKGYGYTF
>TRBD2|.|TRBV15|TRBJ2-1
TGTGCCACCAGCAGAGATCCTAGCGGAGGATTCAATGAGCAGTTCTTC
CATSRDPSGGFNEQFF
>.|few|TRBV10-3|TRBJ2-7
TGTGCCATCAGTGACACGGTCGGGGTGGGGTCGGGCGAGCAGTACTTC
CAISDTVGVGSGEQYF
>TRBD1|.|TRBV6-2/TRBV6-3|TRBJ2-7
TGTGCCAGCAAGGGGGCGCTTAAATACGAGCAGTACTTC
CASKGALKYEQYF
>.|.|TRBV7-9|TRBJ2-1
TGTGCCAGCAGCTTCTTGGGTATGAGCTCCTACAATGAGCAGTTCTTC
CASSFLGMSSYNEQFF
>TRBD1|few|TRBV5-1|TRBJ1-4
TGCGCCAGCAGCTCTCTGGGACAGGGAGGGGCTGAAAAACTGTTTTTT
CASSSLGQGGAEKLFF
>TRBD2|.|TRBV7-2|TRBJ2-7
TGTGCCAGCAGCCCAGGGGGACTAGCGGGAGTCCACGAGCAGTACTTC
CASSPGGLAGVHEQYF
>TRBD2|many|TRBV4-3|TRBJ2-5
TGCGCCAGCAGCCAGACCGGGGGGGCAACGGAGACCCAGTACTTC
CASSQTGGATETQYF
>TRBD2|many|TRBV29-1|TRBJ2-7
TGCAGCGTTGAAGACGGGATAGCGGGACTCCTCCACGAGCAGTACTTC
CSVEDGIAGLLHEQYF
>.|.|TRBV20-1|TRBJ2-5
TGCAGTGCTGGGTTGGGGACCCAGTACTTC
CSAGLGTQYF
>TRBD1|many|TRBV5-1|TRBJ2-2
TGCGCCAGCAGCTTACAGGGGGCGCGAAGGGCCGGGGAGCTGTTTTTT
CASSLQGARRAGELFF
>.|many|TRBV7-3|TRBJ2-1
TGTGCCAGCAGCTTGGACGGGGGAGACTACAATGAGCAGTTCTTC
CASSLDGGDYNEQFF
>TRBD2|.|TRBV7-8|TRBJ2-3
TGTGCCAGCACCAAAAACCTAGCGGGAGGCACAGATACGCAGTATTTT
CASTKNLAGGTDTQYF
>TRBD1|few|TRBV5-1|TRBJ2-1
TGCGCCAGCAGCACGGGACAGGTTTACAATGAGCAGTTCTTC
CASSTGQVYNEQFF
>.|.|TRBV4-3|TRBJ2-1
TGCGCCAGCAGCCAAGTTTTCGCCCCGGATGAGCAGTTCTTC
CASSQVFAPDEQFF
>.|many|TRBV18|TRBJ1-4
TGTGCCAGCTCACCTCGACAGAATTCCCCAACTAATGAAAAACTGTTTTTT
CASSPRQNSPTNEKLFF
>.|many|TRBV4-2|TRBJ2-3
TGTGCCAGCAGCCAAGATTGGGGCCTGGCAAGCACAGATACGCAGTATTTT
CASSQDWGLASTDTQYF
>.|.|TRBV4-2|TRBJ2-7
TGTGCCAGCAGCCAAGAACCGGGACGGCTCTCCTACGAGCAGTACTTC
CASSQEPGRLSYEQYF
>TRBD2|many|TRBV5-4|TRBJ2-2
TGTGCCAGCCACGGGGGAGCGGGGGGTAACACCGGGGAGCTGTTTTTT
CASHGGAGGNTGELFF
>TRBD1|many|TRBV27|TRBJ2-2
TGTGCCAGCACCCACGGACAGGGAAGCACCGGGGAGCTGTTTTTT
CASTHGQGSTGELFF
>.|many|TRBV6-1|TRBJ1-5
TGTGCCAGCAGTGACAGGGTACAGCCCCAGCATTTT
CASSDRVQPQHF
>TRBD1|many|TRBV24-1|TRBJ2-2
TGTGCCACCAAGGGACAGGGGGCGTCCGGGGAGCTGTTTTTT
CATKGQGASGELFF
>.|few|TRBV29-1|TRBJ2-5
TGCAGCGTTGAATTTCCGCCTGAGGAGACCCAGTACTTC
CSVEFPPEETQYF
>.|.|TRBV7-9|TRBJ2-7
TGTGCCAGCAGCTTAGCGCTGGTGGTCGAGCAGTACTTC
CASSLALVVEQYF
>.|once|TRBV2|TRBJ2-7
TGTGCCAGCAGTGAAGAGGTTTACGAGCAGTACTTC
CASSEEVYEQYF
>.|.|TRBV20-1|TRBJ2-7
TGCAGTGCTAGATCCTTGAGGGGGAGGGCCACCGAGCAGTACTTC
CSARSLRGRATEQYF
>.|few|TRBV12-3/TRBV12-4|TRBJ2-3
TGTGCATCACTAGCAGGGGATACGCAGTATTTT
CASLAGDTQYF